This paragraph covers one TCR beta chain sequence. The data originate from a study of shared clonotypes between healthy human individuals. The CDR3 is made up of 13 amino acids. CDR1 is MDHEN and CDR2 is SYDVKM in the germline V gene. V lost 6 bases and J 5 bases, leaving 13 bases between the germline ends. Produced via immunoSEQ multiplex PCR; TCRdb's table is partial and in-frame only. The sample has more than 400,000 clones, 90% to 96% seen once. The clonotype was recovered from a woman aged 25 to 39 in good health. The specimen sequenced was naive CD4+ T cells sorted from blood. Subset described: CD45RA+ positively selected. The J gene is TRBJ1-1, the V gene TRBV28, with D maybe TRBD1 (5 bases). CDR3 nucleotide sequence: TGTGCCAGCAGGCCCAAGGGGCGGACTGAAGCTTTCTTT. This gives the protein CASRPKGRTEAFF.